Presented here are 6 T cell receptor beta chains from one specimen sequenced in a study of OX40 agonist ivuxolimab in advanced cancers. The repertoire was sequenced with immunoSEQ multiplex PCR; TCRdb's copy has only in-frame clones and lacks some. The table has approximately 87,000 clones, roughly 85% seen once. The sequencing here drew on CD4+ or CD8+ T cells sorted from blood, taken in a trial of the OX40 agonist ivuxolimab. The receptors stem from an adult with an advanced solid tumor such as melanoma, head and neck, liver or kidney cancer.

The chain links TRBV18 to TRBJ1-3, with 8 bases that match TRBD1. The CDR3 runs to 16 residues. Germline V gene sequence: CDR1 KGHSH, CDR2 LQKENI. V gave up 1 base and J gave up 0 bases; unmatched junction bases: 2. The CDR3 nucleotides read TGTGCCAGCTCACCACTGGGACAGGTCTCTGGAAACACCATATATTTT. Translating it yields CASSPLGQVSGNTIYF. The whole variable domain, remainder taken from reference TRBV18 and TRBJ1-3, is NAGVMQNPRHLVRRRGQEARLRCSPMKGHSHVYWYRQLPEEGLKFMVYLQKENIIDESGMPKERFSAEFPKEGPSILRIQQVVRGDSAAYFCASSPLGQVSGNTIYFGEGSWLTVV.

The rearrangement links TRBV11-2 to TRBJ1-1; D perhaps matches TRBD1 (6 bases). The CDR3 totals 13 residues. V gave up 5 bases and J gave up 1 base, with 8 bases separating them. Germline lookup yields CDR1 SGHAT and CDR2 FQNNGV. CDR3 sequence: CASSAGQNTEAFF. The CDR3 nucleotides are TGTGCCAGCAGCGCGGGACAGAACACTGAAGCTTTCTTT.

This clone has only one observation. This chain uses TRBV7-9 with TRBJ2-7; perhaps TRBD1 as D (7 bases). The CDR3 loop spans 16 amino acids. Deletions cut 0 bases from V and 4 bases from J, with 16 bases between. Germline V lookup: CDR1 SEHNR, CDR2 FQNEAQ (reference sequence). The CDR3 nucleotides are TGTGCCAGCAGCTTAGCGGGGGCGACAGGGAGGTACGAGCAGTACTTC. It encodes CASSLAGATGRYEQYF.

The chain employs TRBV2 and TRBJ2-5; 10 bases match TRBD2. The length of the CDR3 is 13 residues. Trimming removed 10 bases from V and 2 bases from J; junction bases left unmatched: 4. Germline V gene lookup returns CDR1 SNHLY and CDR2 FYNNEI. The CDR3 is CATEGLAQETQYF. CDR3 DNA: TGTGCCACCGAGGGACTAGCGCAAGAGACCCAGTACTTC. The entire variable domain, with the rest obtained from reference TRBV2 and TRBJ2-5, is as follows: EPEVTQTPSHQVTQMGQEVILRCVPISNHLYFYWYRQILGQKVEFLVSFYNNEISEKSEIFDDQFSVERPDGSNFTLKIRSTKLEDSAMYFCATEGLAQETQYFGPGTRLLVL.

This sequence joins TRBV19 and TRBJ2-3, with 8 bases fitting TRBD2. Germline CDR1 and CDR2: LNHDA and SQIVND (reference sequence). V dropped 6 bases and J dropped 4; count of bases not matched to a gene: 3. CDR3 length equals 13 residues. CDR3 loop: CASSGRAPDTQYF. Written as DNA, the CDR3 is TGTGCCAGTAGCGGGAGGGCCCCAGATACGCAGTATTTT.

The gene calls are TRBV2 and TRBJ1-2; 11 bases line up with TRBD1. Germline CDR1 SNHLY, CDR2 FYNNEI. V trimming: 5 bases; J trimming: 4 bases; junction bases outside the gene matches: 6. This CDR3 region has 15 residues. The CDR3, as DNA: TGTGCCAGCAGTCCCGGGACAGGGGGTATCTATGGCTACACCTTC. The encoded protein is CASSPGTGGIYGYTF.